This T cell receptor beta chain was documented in a study of blood T cells in healthy people across ages. The sample holds a few counts of this clonotype. Sample-barcoded 5' priming and a J-beta primer mix drove a second PCR of 7 to 11 cycles. TCRdb redid the calling of the 5' RACE reads with MiXCR, one entry per CDR3 protein. Of approximately 800,000 distinct CDR3 sequences in the sample, roughly 25% are singletons; the top ten hold 3.7%. Trimming took off 2 bases at V and 7 bases at J, with 15 bases between the two ends. Germline V lookup: CDR1 MDHEN, CDR2 SYDVKM. The CDR3 extends over 14 amino acids. These same data were also listed under a study on T cells of mothers and their children.

The V gene is TRBV28, the J gene TRBJ2-7; a weak D match, TRBD2 (5 bases). The sequence came from a boy between 10 and 17 years old in good health. The sequenced material came from blood. Written as DNA, the CDR3 is TGTGCCAGCAGTTTACTCTCCGGGGTGGAAGAGCAGTACTTC. Residues: CASSLLSGVEEQYF.